The 23 T cell receptor beta chains below come from one sample, sequenced in a study of CD8 T cells in ankylosing spondylitis. From the 5' RACE reads, TCRdb called clonotypes with MiXCR, one entry per CDR3 protein. The sample lists about 750,000 distinct CDR3 sequences; under 20% were seen once. No cognate antigen is known for these TCRs. Study-level points and caveats: Seven to nine highly homologous variants formed a TCR beta motif that appeared characteristic of ankylosing spondylitis blood.

Sequencing used blood, either unsorted or a sorted T cell fraction (not recorded which). All receptors derive from a male donor with ankylosing spondylitis.

This clonotype has more than one count but fewer than ten. At one end, the junction sequence differs from germline, possibly due to a read error. The chain is built from TRBV12-3 or TRBV12-4 and TRBJ2-3, with a possible D match to TRBD2 (5 bases). The CDR3 extends over 13 amino acids. CDR3 sequence reads: CASSVASTDTQYF. The DNA of the CDR3 is TGTGCCAGCAGTGTAGCGAGCACAGATACGCAGTATTTT.

The chain joins TRBV5-1 to TRBJ2-3, with 9 bases identical to TRBD1. J lost 3 bases, V lost 3 bases, and 8 bases had no gene match. CDR3 length: 16 amino acids. From germline, CDR1 is SGHRS and CDR2 YFSETQ. The CDR3: CASSSGQGKFTDTQYF. CDR3 sequence (DNA): TGCGCCAGCAGCTCTGGACAGGGGAAATTTACAGATACGCAGTATTTT.

This chain links TRBV28 with TRBJ2-1; the D is unclear. Germline V gene sequence: CDR1 MDHEN, CDR2 SYDVKM. The ends were cut back, 5 bases at V and 5 bases at J, with 16 bases in the middle. CDR3 length equals 15 residues. CDR3 sequence: CASSPTTVRDNEQFF. CDR3 DNA: TGTGCCAGCAGTCCGACAACCGTTAGAGACAATGAGCAGTTCTTC.

This clonotype has more than one count but fewer than ten. J is TRBJ1-2 and V is TRBV28; 8 positions agree with TRBD1. This CDR3 comprises 15 residues. Germline CDR1 is MDHEN and CDR2 is SYDVKM. Germline trimming cut 5 bases from V and 6 bases from J; bases unmatched to any gene: 11. The CDR3 region has the DNA TGTGCCAGCAGTCCAGACCAGAGGACAGGGCATGGCTACACCTTC. Protein product: CASSPDQRTGHGYTF.

This clonotype was observed a single time. V is TRBV21-1 and J is TRBJ1-1; the DNA was not used to check the table's D call, TRBD1. TRBV21-1 is flagged as a pseudogene. The CDR3 spans 16 residues. DNA for the CDR3: TGTGCCAGCAGCAAAGAAGGTGGGGCTTTAGCCCTAGAAGCTTTCTTT. Residues: CASSKEGGALALEAFF.

This clonotype has just a few counts. The J gene is TRBJ2-2, the V gene TRBV10-3, with 7 bases that match TRBD2. V shed 6 bases and J 6 bases; nucleotides not matched to a gene: 4. The length of the CDR3 is 13 residues. Germline-derived CDR1 and CDR2 are ENHRY and SYGVKD. DNA for the CDR3: TGTGCCATCAGCCCACTAGCGCCCGGGGAGCTGTTTTTT. It encodes CAISPLAPGELFF.

This clonotype was counted only a few times. J is TRBJ2-1 and V is TRBV20-1, with D maybe TRBD2 (6 bases). V lost 4 bases, J lost 4 bases, and 26 bases lay in between. The CDR3 extends over 18 amino acids. Germline V gives CDR1 DFQATT, CDR2 SNEGSKA (reference sequence). The CDR3 loop is CSATDPFEGSGDYNEQFF. CDR3 nucleotide sequence: TGCAGTGCTACGGACCCCTTTGAGGGTAGCGGAGATTACAATGAGCAGTTCTTC.

This clonotype was found a few times. This rearrangement joins TRBV3-1 to TRBJ2-6, with 8 nucleotides matching TRBD2. After removal of 4 bases from V and 0 bases from J, the junction contained 11 bases not matched to a gene. The germline CDR1 and CDR2 sequences are LGHDT and YNNKEL (reference sequence). This CDR3 has 19 amino acids. CDR3 sequence reads: CASSPQWVAGSSGANVLTF. The CDR3 bases are TGTGCCAGCAGCCCCCAATGGGTAGCGGGGAGCTCTGGGGCCAACGTCCTGACTTTC. The whole variable domain, remainder taken from reference TRBV3-1 and TRBJ2-6, is DTAVSQTPKYLVTQMGNDKSIKCEQNLGHDTMYWYKQDSKKFLKIMFSYNNKELIINETVPNRFSPKSPDKAHLNLHINSLELGDSAVYFCASSPQWVAGSSGANVLTFGAGSRLTVL.

This chain uses TRBV5-1 with TRBJ2-1, with D possibly TRBD1 on 6 matching bases. The germline V and J ends were trimmed by 4 bases and 7 bases, with 9 bases remaining between them. The germline gives CDR1 SGHRS, CDR2 YFSETQ. The CDR3 is 12 amino acids. The CDR3 loop reads CASSHTGNEQFF. The CDR3 DNA sequence: TGCGCCAGCAGCCATACAGGGAATGAGCAGTTCTTC.

Only a few counts were recorded for this clonotype. The rearrangement joins TRBV24-1 to TRBJ2-1; 8 bases align to TRBD2. The CDR3 is made up of 16 amino acids. V shed 3 bases, J shed 8 bases, and the junction held 11 bases outside the gene matches. The germline gives CDR1 KGHDR, CDR2 SFDVKD. CDR3 nucleotides: TGTGCCACCAGTGATAGGGTGACGGGAGGGATACATGAGCAGTTCTTC. Translation gives CATSDRVTGGIHEQFF.

This clonotype has more than one count but fewer than ten. The chain links TRBV13 to TRBJ2-3; the D is unclear. V lost 0 bases and J lost 4, with 11 bases in between. The CDR3 has 15 residues. CDR1 is PRHDT, CDR2 FYEKMQ, per germline (reference sequence). The CDR3 region has the DNA TGTGCCAGCAGCTTAGGTGGGCTGAGGCCAGATACGCAGTATTTT. Translation: CASSLGGLRPDTQYF.

The chain employs TRBV3-1 and TRBJ1-5; 10 bases align to TRBD1. Trimming at V came to 0 bases and at J to 0 bases, leaving 8 bases not matched to a gene. This CDR3 is 19 amino acids long. Germline CDR1 and CDR2: LGHDT and YNNKEL (reference sequence). CDR3 sequence reads: CASSQDPGTGVYSNQPQHF. In nucleotides, the CDR3 is TGTGCCAGCAGCCAAGATCCAGGGACAGGGGTTTATAGCAATCAGCCCCAGCATTTT.

The genes are TRBV20-1 and TRBJ2-7, with a weak D call TRBD2 (6 bases). Germline V CDR1 and CDR2: DFQATT, SNEGSKA (reference sequence). This CDR3 spans 14 amino acids. The V gene lost 3 bases and the J gene lost 2 bases, with 14 bases spanning the gap. CDR3 sequence (DNA): TGCAGTGCTAGTCCCATTGGGGGGACCTACGAGCAGTACTTC. The encoded protein is CSASPIGGTYEQYF.

The CDR3 protein is CASIPGPSKNTEAFF. DNA for the CDR3: TGTGCCAGCATTCCGGGGCCCTCCAAGAACACTGAAGCTTTCTTT. This sequence joins TRBV11-2 and TRBJ1-1; D possibly corresponds to TRBD1 (5 bases). Germline V gene lookup returns CDR1 SGHAT and CDR2 FQNNGV. The CDR3 loop spans 15 amino acids. Trimming removed 7 bases from V and 1 base from J, with 16 bases in between.

V usage is TRBV15 and J usage is TRBJ2-3; 7 bases are shared with TRBD2. Germline CDR1 is LNHNV and CDR2 is YYDKDF (reference sequence). This CDR3 region has 19 residues. Germline trimming cut 0 bases from V and 3 bases from J; bases unmatched to any gene: 15. The CDR3 sequence is CATSRDFDGGGGGTDTQYF. The CDR3 region has the DNA TGTGCCACCAGCAGAGACTTCGATGGAGGCGGGGGTGGGACAGATACGCAGTATTTT.

This clonotype appeared many times. The chain couples TRBV20-1 to TRBJ2-3; D tentatively reads TRBD1 or TRBD2 (6 bases each). CDR1 is DFQATT, CDR2 SNEGSKA, per germline (reference sequence). The ends were cut back, 6 bases at V and 6 bases at J, with 13 bases in the middle. CDR3 size: 12 residues. This CDR3 reads CSATTRGDTQYF. CDR3 sequence (DNA): TGCAGTGCAACGACTAGGGGGGATACGCAGTATTTT.

This clonotype has only a few counts. The chain has TRBV7-9 and TRBJ2-2; TRBD1 matches 9 bases. V lost 1 base, J lost 6 bases, and 3 bases stayed unmatched. Germline CDR1 reads SEHNR; CDR2 reads FQNEAQ (reference sequence). CDR3 length equals 15 residues. CDR3 DNA sequence: TGTGCCAGCAGCTTAGGGGACAGGGCGGCCGGGGAGCTGTTTTTT. It codes for CASSLGDRAAGELFF.

This clonotype came up a few times. The genes are TRBV12-3 or TRBV12-4 and TRBJ1-1, with D possibly matching TRBD1 (6 bases). V lost 5 bases and J 11 bases, leaving 15 bases between the germline ends. The CDR3 covers 12 residues. The CDR3, as DNA: TGTGCCAGCAGTCATGATACAGGGAGGGCTTTCTTT. It encodes CASSHDTGRAFF.

This sequence joins TRBV11-3 and TRBJ2-3; D is possibly TRBD2 (6 bases). Germline CDR1 SGHNT, CDR2 YENEEA. Trimming took off 5 bases at V and 2 bases at J, with 14 bases between the two ends. This CDR3 has 15 residues. For the CDR3, the DNA is TGTGCCAGCAGCGCAGATGGGGGGTACACAGATACGCAGTATTTT. As protein: CASSADGGYTDTQYF.

At least ten counts were recorded for this clonotype. Written as DNA, the CDR3 is TGTGCCAGCAGGACAGGTGGTAGGCCCCTCCACTTT. Residues: CASRTGGRPLHF. The chain combines TRBV4-2 with TRBJ1-6; possible D gene TRBD1, 6 bases. The V end was cut by 6 bases, the J end by 13 bases, with 13 bases between. CDR3 length: 12 residues. Germline V CDR1 and CDR2: LGHNA, YNFKEQ.

This chain joins TRBV5-1 and TRBJ2-2; perhaps TRBD2 as D (6 bases). This CDR3 is 15 amino acids long. Germline values: CDR1 SGHRS, CDR2 YFSETQ. Trimming stripped 0 bases from V and 3 bases from J, with 9 bases between. The CDR3 DNA is TGCGCCAGCAGCTTGGCTACGGGAGACACCGGGGAGCTGTTTTTT. As protein: CASSLATGDTGELFF.

J is TRBJ1-5 and V is TRBV5-5, with TRBD1 as a possible D gene (5 bases). V shed 1 base and J shed 7 bases, with 15 bases lying between them. CDR1 and CDR2 from the germline V gene are SGHKS and YYEKEE (reference sequence). The CDR3 is made up of 15 amino acids. CDR3 in amino acids: CASSLYEGLGQPQHF. In nucleotides, the CDR3 is TGTGCCAGCAGCTTGTATGAGGGGTTGGGACAGCCCCAGCATTTT. Full variable domain (outside the CDR3, taken from reference TRBV5-5 and TRBJ1-5): DAGVTQSPTHLIKTRGQQVTLRCSPISGHKSVSWYQQVLGQGPQFIFQYYEKEERGRGNFPDRFSARQFPNYSSELNVNALLLGDSALYLCASSLYEGLGQPQHFGDGTRLSIL.

This clonotype appeared a few times. J is TRBJ1-1 and V is TRBV9; D ambiguous. The germline V gene has CDR1 SGDLS and CDR2 YYNGEE. The CDR3 sequence is 15 residues long. Trimming removed 4 bases at V and 3 bases at J, with 16 bases between. The CDR3 protein is CASSYLGGRDTEAFF. The CDR3 bases are TGTGCCAGCAGCTACCTCGGTGGGAGGGACACTGAAGCTTTCTTT.